These T cell receptor beta chains were read from a single sample in a study of identical twins. TCRdb itself ran the 5' RACE reads through MiXCR, one entry per CDR3 protein. Of about 100,000 distinct CDR3 sequences listed, about 6% are singletons. Sequencing was performed on memory T cells sorted from blood. The source of these receptors is a woman aged 50 to 60 in good health. CDR3s include the opening cysteine and the closing phenylalanine or tryptophan. Each record gives: D gene, clone size, V gene, J gene, CDR3 length, CDR3 protein, CDR3 DNA. The D gene is left open where the match is weak. The size field is filled for only some rows; it gives once, few, many or a size class.

d_call: .; clone_size: many; v_call: TRBV28; j_call: TRBJ2-6; cdr3_length: 14; cdr3_aa: CATLGNSGANVLTF; cdr3_nt: TGTGCCACTCTGGGGAACTCTGGGGCCAACGTCCTGACTTTC
d_call: .; clone_size: many; v_call: TRBV20-1; j_call: TRBJ2-5; cdr3_length: 11; cdr3_aa: CSVASVGAQYF; cdr3_nt: TGCAGTGTCGCGTCGGTGGGGGCCCAGTACTTC
d_call: .; clone_size: .; v_call: TRBV12-5; j_call: TRBJ2-1; cdr3_length: 13; cdr3_aa: CASGLDTYNEQFF; cdr3_nt: TGTGCTAGTGGACTCGACACATACAATGAGCAGTTCTTC
d_call: .; clone_size: few; v_call: TRBV29-1; j_call: TRBJ1-1; cdr3_length: 12; cdr3_aa: CSGGLGNTEAFF; cdr3_nt: TGCAGCGGGGGGTTGGGAAACACTGAAGCTTTCTTT
d_call: .; clone_size: many; v_call: TRBV12-3/TRBV12-4; j_call: TRBJ1-6; cdr3_length: 15; cdr3_aa: CASSHSGSYNSPLHF; cdr3_nt: TGTGCCAGCAGTCACTCGGGCTCCTATAATTCACCCCTCCACTTT
d_call: TRBD2; clone_size: many; v_call: TRBV6-1; j_call: TRBJ2-2; cdr3_length: 14; cdr3_aa: CASSVAGETGELFF; cdr3_nt: TGTGCCAGCAGTGTGGCGGGAGAAACCGGGGAGCTGTTTTTT
d_call: .; clone_size: .; v_call: TRBV5-6; j_call: TRBJ2-4; cdr3_length: 15; cdr3_aa: CASSHRRLAKNIQYF; cdr3_nt: TGTGCCAGCAGCCATCGACGACTAGCCAAAAACATTCAGTACTTC
d_call: .; clone_size: few; v_call: TRBV4-1; j_call: TRBJ2-1; cdr3_length: 9; cdr3_aa: CASSPHPVF; cdr3_nt: TGCGCCAGCAGCCCCCATCCGGTCTTC
d_call: TRBD1; clone_size: many; v_call: TRBV7-3; j_call: TRBJ2-1; cdr3_length: 16; cdr3_aa: CASSLSSGTGRNEQFF; cdr3_nt: TGTGCCAGCAGCTTAAGCTCCGGGACAGGGAGGAATGAGCAGTTCTTC
d_call: TRBD2; clone_size: many; v_call: TRBV5-1; j_call: TRBJ2-2; cdr3_length: 17; cdr3_aa: CASRGLAGDTGTGELFF; cdr3_nt: TGCGCCAGCAGGGGACTAGCGGGAGATACGGGCACCGGGGAGCTGTTTTTT
d_call: .; clone_size: many; v_call: TRBV5-1; j_call: TRBJ2-7; cdr3_length: 12; cdr3_aa: CASSRGPYEQYF; cdr3_nt: TGTGCCAGCAGCCGAGGCCCCTACGAGCAGTACTTC
d_call: .; clone_size: few; v_call: TRBV6-2/TRBV6-3; j_call: TRBJ2-3; cdr3_length: 18; cdr3_aa: CASRSPFTQAGYTDTQYF; cdr3_nt: TGTGCCAGCAGATCACCCTTCACCCAGGCAGGGTACACAGATACGCAGTATTTT
d_call: TRBD1; clone_size: .; v_call: TRBV6-5; j_call: TRBJ2-3; cdr3_length: 14; cdr3_aa: CASSDRGFGDTQYF; cdr3_nt: TGTGCCAGCAGCGACAGGGGATTTGGAGATACGCAGTATTTT
d_call: .; clone_size: many; v_call: TRBV4-1; j_call: TRBJ2-5; cdr3_length: 15; cdr3_aa: CASSPGTHIRETQYF; cdr3_nt: TGCGCCAGCAGCCCCGGGACACATATACGGGAGACCCAGTACTTC
d_call: .; clone_size: many; v_call: TRBV20-1; j_call: TRBJ1-1; cdr3_length: 12; cdr3_aa: CSVPYDHTEAFF; cdr3_nt: TGCAGTGTCCCGTATGACCACACTGAAGCTTTCTTT
d_call: .; clone_size: few; v_call: TRBV12-3/TRBV12-4; j_call: TRBJ1-1; cdr3_length: 12; cdr3_aa: CASSSRSYEAFF; cdr3_nt: TGTGCCAGCAGTTCCCGCTCATATGAAGCTTTCTTT
d_call: .; clone_size: many; v_call: TRBV4-2; j_call: TRBJ2-5; cdr3_length: 14; cdr3_aa: CASSQDTGRSTQYF; cdr3_nt: TGTGCCAGCAGCCAAGATACCGGGAGATCGACCCAGTACTTC
d_call: .; clone_size: many; v_call: TRBV6-5; j_call: TRBJ1-2; cdr3_length: 14; cdr3_aa: CASTPSGRGYGYTF; cdr3_nt: TGTGCCAGCACTCCATCAGGGAGAGGGTATGGCTACACCTTC
d_call: TRBD2; clone_size: .; v_call: TRBV18; j_call: TRBJ2-1; cdr3_length: 15; cdr3_aa: CASSPGLAGASEQFF; cdr3_nt: TGTGCCAGCTCACCAGGTCTAGCGGGAGCTAGTGAGCAGTTCTTC
d_call: .; clone_size: .; v_call: TRBV7-3; j_call: TRBJ2-5; cdr3_length: 13; cdr3_aa: CASSYKRAETQYF; cdr3_nt: TGTGCCAGCAGCTATAAGCGGGCGGAGACCCAGTACTTC
d_call: .; clone_size: many; v_call: TRBV20-1; j_call: TRBJ2-3; cdr3_length: 14; cdr3_aa: CSATPAAGSDTQYF; cdr3_nt: TGCAGTGCCACCCCAGCGGCGGGGTCCGATACGCAGTATTTT
d_call: .; clone_size: few; v_call: TRBV5-1; j_call: TRBJ2-5; cdr3_length: 12; cdr3_aa: CASRAGQETQYF; cdr3_nt: TGCGCCAGCAGAGCGGGTCAAGAGACCCAGTACTTC
d_call: TRBD1; clone_size: many; v_call: TRBV5-1; j_call: TRBJ2-3; cdr3_length: 14; cdr3_aa: CASSSGQSTDTQYF; cdr3_nt: TGCGCCAGCAGCTCGGGACAGTCTACAGATACGCAGTATTTT
d_call: .; clone_size: many; v_call: TRBV5-6; j_call: TRBJ2-1; cdr3_length: 13; cdr3_aa: CAATKEGYNEQFF; cdr3_nt: TGTGCCGCAACCAAAGAGGGGTACAATGAGCAGTTCTTC
d_call: .; clone_size: many; v_call: TRBV28; j_call: TRBJ1-2; cdr3_length: 15; cdr3_aa: CASRETGTRREGYTF; cdr3_nt: TGTGCCAGCAGAGAGACCGGGACACGCCGCGAGGGCTACACCTTC
d_call: .; clone_size: few; v_call: TRBV4-1; j_call: TRBJ1-1; cdr3_length: 15; cdr3_aa: CASSQPRGGVTEAFF; cdr3_nt: TGCGCCAGCAGCCAACCTCGGGGCGGAGTCACTGAAGCTTTCTTT
d_call: .; clone_size: .; v_call: TRBV12-3/TRBV12-4; j_call: TRBJ1-1; cdr3_length: 14; cdr3_aa: CASSLWGQRAEAFF; cdr3_nt: TGTGCCAGCAGTTTGTGGGGCCAGAGGGCTGAAGCTTTCTTT
d_call: .; clone_size: .; v_call: TRBV20-1; j_call: TRBJ1-2; cdr3_length: 10; cdr3_aa: CSAGEYGYTF; cdr3_nt: TGCAGTGCGGGAGAGTATGGCTACACCTTC
d_call: .; clone_size: many; v_call: TRBV29-1; j_call: TRBJ1-1; cdr3_length: 13; cdr3_aa: CSVAVGLDTEAFF; cdr3_nt: TGCAGCGTTGCGGTGGGTCTTGACACTGAAGCTTTCTTT
d_call: TRBD1; clone_size: many; v_call: TRBV12-3/TRBV12-4; j_call: TRBJ1-5; cdr3_length: 14; cdr3_aa: CASSHRQGSQPQHF; cdr3_nt: TGTGCCAGCAGTCATCGACAGGGGAGTCAGCCCCAGCATTTT
d_call: .; clone_size: many; v_call: TRBV10-3; j_call: TRBJ2-3; cdr3_length: 11; cdr3_aa: CAIRQLDTQYF; cdr3_nt: TGTGCCATCAGACAACTAGATACGCAGTATTTT
d_call: TRBD2; clone_size: many; v_call: TRBV20-1; j_call: TRBJ2-5; cdr3_length: 16; cdr3_aa: CSAISGTSGMAETQYF; cdr3_nt: TGCAGTGCTATCTCGGGGACTAGCGGGATGGCGGAGACCCAGTACTTC
d_call: .; clone_size: many; v_call: TRBV7-2; j_call: TRBJ1-6; cdr3_length: 16; cdr3_aa: CASSIRNPANNSPLHF; cdr3_nt: TGTGCCAGCAGCATCAGGAATCCGGCTAATAATTCACCCCTCCACTTT
d_call: .; clone_size: many; v_call: TRBV18; j_call: TRBJ2-7; cdr3_length: 14; cdr3_aa: CASSPPPSSYEQYF; cdr3_nt: TGTGCCAGCTCACCACCGCCTAGCTCCTACGAGCAGTACTTC
d_call: .; clone_size: .; v_call: TRBV29-1; j_call: TRBJ2-3; cdr3_length: 15; cdr3_aa: CSVEVMAEHTDTQYF; cdr3_nt: TGCAGCGTTGAAGTTATGGCAGAACACACAGATACGCAGTATTTT
d_call: .; clone_size: many; v_call: TRBV11-2; j_call: TRBJ2-3; cdr3_length: 14; cdr3_aa: CASSFRQGGGTQYF; cdr3_nt: TGTGCCAGCAGCTTCCGTCAGGGTGGGGGTACGCAGTATTTT